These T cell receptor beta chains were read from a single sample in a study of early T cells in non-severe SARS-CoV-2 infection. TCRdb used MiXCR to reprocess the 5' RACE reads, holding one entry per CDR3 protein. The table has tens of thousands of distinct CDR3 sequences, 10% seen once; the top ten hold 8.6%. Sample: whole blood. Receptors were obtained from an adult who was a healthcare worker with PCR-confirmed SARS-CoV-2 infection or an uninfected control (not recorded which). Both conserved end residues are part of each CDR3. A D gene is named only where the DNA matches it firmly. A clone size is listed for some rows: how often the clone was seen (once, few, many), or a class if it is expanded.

CDR3 protein: CASGLPNGAYGYTF; CDR3 DNA: TGTGCTAGTGGTTTACCTAATGGAGCCTATGGCTACACCTTC; D gene: -; clone size: many; J gene: TRBJ1-2; V gene: TRBV12-5
CDR3 protein: CASSSAVGQGNKKLFF; CDR3 DNA: TGTGCCAGCAGCTCGGCCGTGGGACAGGGGAATAAAAAACTGTTTTTT; D gene: TRBD1; clone size: many; J gene: TRBJ1-4; V gene: TRBV7-9
CDR3 protein: CASSLFGRNTIYF; CDR3 DNA: TGTGCCAGCAGCTTATTTGGGAGAAACACCATATATTTT; D gene: -; clone size: few; J gene: TRBJ1-3; V gene: TRBV13
CDR3 protein: CASSLAVLSENEQFF; CDR3 DNA: TGTGCCAGCAGCTTAGCGGTTTTGTCCGAGAATGAGCAGTTCTTC; D gene: -; clone size: many; J gene: TRBJ2-1; V gene: TRBV7-9
CDR3 protein: CSVEKDPGEDTQYF; CDR3 DNA: TGCAGCGTTGAAAAGGACCCCGGAGAGGATACGCAGTATTTT; D gene: -; clone size: many; J gene: TRBJ2-3; V gene: TRBV29-1
CDR3 protein: CASAQGRRQRYEQYF; CDR3 DNA: TGTGCCAGTGCCCAAGGGAGAAGACAAAGATACGAGCAGTACTTC; D gene: -; clone size: many; J gene: TRBJ2-7; V gene: TRBV19
CDR3 protein: CASSFRDSTQETQYF; CDR3 DNA: TGTGCCAGCAGCTTCCGGGACAGTACCCAAGAGACCCAGTACTTC; D gene: TRBD1; clone size: many; J gene: TRBJ2-5; V gene: TRBV5-4
CDR3 protein: CASSLWTGDVELFF; CDR3 DNA: TGCGCCAGCAGCTTGTGGACAGGGGACGTGGAACTGTTTTTT; D gene: TRBD1; clone size: -; J gene: TRBJ1-4; V gene: TRBV5-1
CDR3 protein: CASSLAPISGRALGSYEQYF; CDR3 DNA: TGTGCCAGCAGCTTAGCGCCGATTAGCGGGAGGGCGCTGGGCTCCTACGAGCAGTACTTC; D gene: TRBD2; clone size: few; J gene: TRBJ2-7; V gene: TRBV7-9
CDR3 protein: CASSPAKGLGYGYTF; CDR3 DNA: TGTGCCAGCTCACCCGCAAAGGGGTTGGGCTATGGCTACACCTTC; D gene: -; clone size: -; J gene: TRBJ1-2; V gene: TRBV18
CDR3 protein: CASSQVSVSYEQYF; CDR3 DNA: TGTGCCAGCAGCCAAGTCTCCGTTAGTTACGAGCAGTACTTC; D gene: -; clone size: few; J gene: TRBJ2-7; V gene: TRBV3-1
CDR3 protein: CAWSPRTANTDTQYF; CDR3 DNA: TGTGCCTGGAGTCCGAGGACAGCTAACACAGATACGCAGTATTTT; D gene: -; clone size: many; J gene: TRBJ2-3; V gene: TRBV30
CDR3 protein: CASSLTGTAYNSPLHF; CDR3 DNA: TGTGCCAGCAGCTTAACAGGGACAGCGTATAATTCACCCCTCCACTTT; D gene: TRBD1; clone size: -; J gene: TRBJ1-6; V gene: TRBV7-3
CDR3 protein: CASRRDGYEQYF; CDR3 DNA: TGTGCCAGCAGAAGGGACGGCTACGAGCAGTACTTC; D gene: -; clone size: few; J gene: TRBJ2-7; V gene: TRBV2
CDR3 protein: CSARLGGSNLYEQYF; CDR3 DNA: TGCAGTGCGCGATTGGGCGGGAGTAACCTCTACGAGCAGTACTTC; D gene: TRBD2; clone size: few; J gene: TRBJ2-7; V gene: TRBV20-1
CDR3 protein: CASASPGQGQDEQFF; CDR3 DNA: TGTGCCAGCGCTAGTCCGGGACAGGGGCAGGATGAGCAGTTCTTC; D gene: TRBD1; clone size: few; J gene: TRBJ2-1; V gene: TRBV12-3/TRBV12-4
CDR3 protein: CSARPPGEIYNEQFF; CDR3 DNA: TGCAGTGCTAGGCCCCCGGGAGAGATCTACAATGAGCAGTTCTTC; D gene: -; clone size: many; J gene: TRBJ2-1; V gene: TRBV20-1
CDR3 protein: CASSLRDRYNEQFF; CDR3 DNA: TGTGCCAGCAGTCTCCGGGACAGATACAATGAGCAGTTCTTC; D gene: TRBD1; clone size: many; J gene: TRBJ2-1; V gene: TRBV11-2
CDR3 protein: CASADRLSTDTQYF; CDR3 DNA: TGTGCCAGTGCGGACAGACTAAGCACAGATACGCAGTATTTT; D gene: -; clone size: few; J gene: TRBJ2-3; V gene: TRBV9
CDR3 protein: CASSDLYGNSPLHF; CDR3 DNA: TGTGCCAGCAGTGATTTATATGGGAATTCACCCCTCCACTTT; D gene: -; clone size: many; J gene: TRBJ1-6; V gene: TRBV25-1
CDR3 protein: CAISVDAGDTQYF; CDR3 DNA: TGTGCCATCAGTGTCGATGCGGGGGATACGCAGTATTTT; D gene: -; clone size: -; J gene: TRBJ2-3; V gene: TRBV10-3
CDR3 protein: CSVEKREGRDEQFF; CDR3 DNA: TGCAGCGTTGAAAAGCGGGAGGGCCGTGATGAGCAGTTCTTC; D gene: TRBD2; clone size: -; J gene: TRBJ2-1; V gene: TRBV29-1
CDR3 protein: CASGREPTGNTEAFF; CDR3 DNA: TGTGCCAGCGGACGGGAGCCCACGGGGAACACTGAAGCTTTCTTT; D gene: -; clone size: many; J gene: TRBJ1-1; V gene: TRBV6-6
CDR3 protein: CASSLAREADTQYF; CDR3 DNA: TGTGCCAGCAGCTTAGCCCGGGAGGCAGATACGCAGTATTTT; D gene: TRBD2; clone size: many; J gene: TRBJ2-3; V gene: TRBV7-2
CDR3 protein: CSAATGTQLRVQYF; CDR3 DNA: TGCAGTGCTGCGACCGGGACACAACTACGAGTGCAGTACTTC; D gene: -; clone size: -; J gene: TRBJ2-7; V gene: TRBV20-1
CDR3 protein: CASINRDRGPGELFF; CDR3 DNA: TGTGCCAGCATCAACCGGGACAGGGGGCCCGGGGAGCTGTTTTTT; D gene: TRBD1; clone size: many; J gene: TRBJ2-2; V gene: TRBV12-3/TRBV12-4
CDR3 protein: CARTNEAFF; CDR3 DNA: TGCGCCAGGACAAATGAAGCTTTCTTT; D gene: -; clone size: few; J gene: TRBJ1-1; V gene: TRBV5-1
CDR3 protein: CASSWPGQGARSYNSPLHF; CDR3 DNA: TGTGCCAGCAGTTGGCCGGGACAGGGGGCGCGGTCCTATAATTCACCCCTCCACTTT; D gene: TRBD1; clone size: many; J gene: TRBJ1-6; V gene: TRBV6-6
CDR3 protein: CASSQPPTSGKEQFF; CDR3 DNA: TGCGCCAGCAGCCAACCCCCGACTAGCGGGAAGGAGCAGTTCTTC; D gene: TRBD2; clone size: few; J gene: TRBJ2-1; V gene: TRBV4-1
CDR3 protein: CASSQALGAYASYEQYF; CDR3 DNA: TGTGCCAGCAGCCAGGCCCTAGGTGCCTATGCATCCTACGAGCAGTACTTC; D gene: -; clone size: many; J gene: TRBJ2-7; V gene: TRBV4-2
CDR3 protein: CASSSRDRGSWGYTF; CDR3 DNA: TGTGCCAGCAGCTCACGGGACAGGGGGTCTTGGGGCTACACCTTC; D gene: TRBD1; clone size: many; J gene: TRBJ1-2; V gene: TRBV7-2
CDR3 protein: CATSEQGNTEAFF; CDR3 DNA: TGTGCCACCAGTGAACAGGGGAACACTGAAGCTTTCTTT; D gene: -; clone size: many; J gene: TRBJ1-1; V gene: TRBV24-1
CDR3 protein: CASRETGSDEQYF; CDR3 DNA: TGTGCCAGCAGAGAGACTGGCTCTGACGAGCAGTACTTC; D gene: -; clone size: many; J gene: TRBJ2-7; V gene: TRBV6-5
CDR3 protein: CATSRDTGLSYEQYF; CDR3 DNA: TGTGCCACCAGCAGAGACACAGGGCTCTCCTACGAGCAGTACTTC; D gene: -; clone size: many; J gene: TRBJ2-7; V gene: TRBV15
CDR3 protein: CATSTERQRPQPQHF; CDR3 DNA: TGTGCCACCAGCACCGAAAGACAGAGACCTCAGCCCCAGCATTTT; D gene: -; clone size: few; J gene: TRBJ1-5; V gene: TRBV15
CDR3 protein: CATAWATEMNTEAFF; CDR3 DNA: TGTGCTACGGCGTGGGCGACAGAGATGAACACTGAAGCTTTCTTT; D gene: -; clone size: -; J gene: TRBJ1-1; V gene: TRBV10-3
CDR3 protein: CAITKNTGELFF; CDR3 DNA: TGTGCCATCACCAAGAACACCGGGGAGCTGTTTTTT; D gene: -; clone size: -; J gene: TRBJ2-2; V gene: TRBV10-3
CDR3 protein: CASSFSRSYTEAFF; CDR3 DNA: TGTGCCAGCAGTTTCTCGCGGAGTTACACTGAAGCTTTCTTT; D gene: -; clone size: -; J gene: TRBJ1-1; V gene: TRBV27
CDR3 protein: CASSLDGGTQYF; CDR3 DNA: TGTGCCAGCAGCTTAGATGGGGGTACGCAGTATTTT; D gene: -; clone size: -; J gene: TRBJ2-3; V gene: TRBV7-6
CDR3 protein: CASSSSGSSYEQYF; CDR3 DNA: TGTGCCAGCAGCTCGAGCGGGTCCTCCTACGAGCAGTACTTC; D gene: -; clone size: many; J gene: TRBJ2-7; V gene: TRBV13
CDR3 protein: CASSTGGAGLNIQYF; CDR3 DNA: TGTGCCAGCAGTACAGGGGGCGCGGGATTAAACATTCAGTACTTC; D gene: TRBD1; clone size: -; J gene: TRBJ2-4; V gene: TRBV6-5
CDR3 protein: CASSQDRGTEVFF; CDR3 DNA: TGTGCCAGCAGCCAAGACAGGGGCACTGAAGTTTTCTTT; D gene: -; clone size: many; J gene: TRBJ1-1; V gene: TRBV14
CDR3 protein: CASSPSGSGEQYF; CDR3 DNA: TGTGCCAGCAGCCCGTCAGGATCAGGAGAGCAGTACTTC; D gene: -; clone size: many; J gene: TRBJ2-7; V gene: TRBV11-2
CDR3 protein: CASSQDERGRTYEQYF; CDR3 DNA: TGTGCCAGCAGCCAAGACGAACGCGGGAGAACGTACGAGCAGTACTTC; D gene: TRBD2; clone size: many; J gene: TRBJ2-7; V gene: TRBV3-1
CDR3 protein: CASSLSGQRAYEQYF; CDR3 DNA: TGCGCCAGCAGCTTGTCGGGACAGAGGGCCTACGAGCAGTACTTC; D gene: TRBD1; clone size: -; J gene: TRBJ2-7; V gene: TRBV5-1
CDR3 protein: CASSFRGLETQYF; CDR3 DNA: TGTGCCAGCAGTTTCCGGGGGTTGGAGACCCAGTACTTC; D gene: -; clone size: -; J gene: TRBJ2-5; V gene: TRBV12-3/TRBV12-4
CDR3 protein: CASSLDLRISEAFF; CDR3 DNA: TGTGCCAGCAGCTTAGATTTGAGGATCTCTGAAGCTTTCTTT; D gene: -; clone size: -; J gene: TRBJ1-1; V gene: TRBV7-9
CDR3 protein: CASSFYRGKDTEAFF; CDR3 DNA: TGTGCCAGCAGCTTCTACAGGGGTAAGGACACTGAAGCTTTCTTT; D gene: TRBD1; clone size: few; J gene: TRBJ1-1; V gene: TRBV11-1